This T cell receptor beta chain is from a study of T-cell memory formation after mild COVID-19. This CDR3 has 14 amino acids. V trimming: 0 bases; J trimming: 7 bases; junction bases outside the gene matches: 2. The V gene's germline CDR1 is SGHRS and CDR2 YFSETQ. TCRdb used MiXCR to reprocess the 5' RACE reads, holding one entry per CDR3 protein. This table holds around 450,000 distinct CDR3 sequences, 20% to 30% found once. Sequencing input: PBMCs or a T cell subset sorted from them (not recorded which). V is TRBV5-1 and J is TRBJ2-1, with 9 bases matching TRBD2. This receptor was identified in an adult woman who had mild COVID-19 (a few samples of this study predate the infection). Cell type and time point are not known. The DNA for the CDR3 is TGCGCCAGCAGCTTGGCTAGCGGGAAAAATGAGCAGTTCTTC. The encoded protein is CASSLASGKNEQFF. The entire variable domain, with the rest obtained from reference TRBV5-1 and TRBJ2-1, is as follows: KAGVTQTPRYLIKTRGQQVTLSCSPISGHRSVSWYQQTPGQGLQFLFEYFSETQRNKGNFPGRFSGRQFSNSRSEMNVSTLELGDSALYLCASSLASGKNEQFFGPGTRLTVL.